The source of this T cell receptor (beta chain) is a study of blood T cell repertoires in COVID-19. At the level of the study: Specimens from acute and convalescent COVID-19 originated in the United States, Italy and Spain. Sources were T cells, B-cell-depleted T cells, or PBMCs; the material itself was cDNA or gDNA.

CDR3 length: 11 residues. V was pared by 5 bases and J by 2 bases, with 2 bases between. Germline CDR1 and CDR2: LGHNA and YNFKEQ. Original handling: It was from reference gene primer amplification that nucleated cell counts were estimated. Generated by immunoSEQ multiplex PCR, the TCRdb table keeps only in-frame clones and is missing some. The V and J calls and clone size are taken from that table; D and trimming were inferred from the DNA. The sample yields 80,000 to 100,000 clones, 80% seen once. The rearrangement joins TRBV4-2 to TRBJ2-3; D gene uncertain. Sequencing was performed on peripheral blood. The sequence was collected from an older woman with acute or convalescent COVID-19. The CDR3 coding sequence is TGTGCCAGCAGCTACACAGATACGCAGTATTTT. It is translated as CASSYTDTQYF.